This T cell receptor (beta chain) was observed in a study of cytomegalovirus exposure and HLA in healthy donors. Germline CDR1 and CDR2: LNHDA and SQIVND (reference sequence). The CDR3 spans 14 residues. V was clipped by 3 bases and J by 0 bases, with 8 bases between them. Sequencing used immunoSEQ multiplex PCR; TCRdb keeps in-frame clones, though not all of them. The data contain about 180,000 clones, 85% of them singletons. The TCR sequence derives from a young man in good health and CMV-seropositive. The genes are TRBV19 and TRBJ1-1; D is unclear. Sequencing was performed on PBMCs. DNA of the CDR3: TGTGCCAGTAGTATCAGTCCCATGAACACTGAAGCTTTCTTT. Residues: CASSISPMNTEAFF.